A selection of T cell receptor beta chains follows, all from one sample in a study of shared clonotypes between healthy human individuals. Libraries were prepared by immunoSEQ multiplex PCR; TCRdb keeps only in-frame clonotypes and omits some of them. The data show approximately 500,000 clones, with around four fifths seen just once and about 12% held by the top ten. The sequenced material came from PBMCs. The receptors stem from a middle-aged woman in good health. Some clones in this sample may be carry-over from other donors' samples. CDR3s include the opening cysteine and the closing phenylalanine or tryptophan. Fields, in order: V gene, D gene, J gene, clone size, CDR3 protein, CDR3 DNA. A D gene is named only where the DNA matches it firmly. Expanded clones are given a class, and other clones once, few, many or no size at all.

v_gene: TRBV18
d_gene: .
j_gene: TRBJ2-1
abundance: .
CDR3aa: CASSPSQSSYNEQFF
CDR3nt: TGTGCCAGCTCACCAAGCCAGAGCTCCTACAATGAGCAGTTCTTC

v_gene: TRBV5-1
d_gene: TRBD1
j_gene: TRBJ2-7
abundance: .
CDR3aa: CASKKSGTGIYEQYF
CDR3nt: TGCGCCAGCAAAAAATCCGGGACAGGGATTTACGAGCAGTACTTC

v_gene: TRBV2
d_gene: TRBD1
j_gene: TRBJ1-5
abundance: many
CDR3aa: CASRLTGGNQPQHF
CDR3nt: TGTGCCAGCAGACTCACAGGGGGCAATCAGCCCCAGCATTTT

v_gene: TRBV7-8
d_gene: .
j_gene: TRBJ2-3
abundance: few
CDR3aa: CASSLGVRTDTQYF
CDR3nt: TGTGCCAGCAGCTTAGGTGTAAGAACAGATACGCAGTATTTT

v_gene: TRBV6-1
d_gene: .
j_gene: TRBJ2-7
abundance: .
CDR3aa: CASQIDRLFYEQYF
CDR3nt: TGTGCCAGCCAAATTGACAGATTGTTCTACGAGCAGTACTTC

v_gene: TRBV5-1
d_gene: .
j_gene: TRBJ2-6
abundance: .
CDR3aa: CASSLGPGASGANVLTF
CDR3nt: TGCGCCAGCAGCTTGGGCCCAGGGGCCTCTGGGGCCAACGTCCTGACTTTC

v_gene: TRBV28
d_gene: .
j_gene: TRBJ2-7
abundance: .
CDR3aa: CDNQGWEQYF
CDR3nt: TGTGACAATCAGGGGTGGGAGCAGTACTTC

v_gene: TRBV4-1
d_gene: .
j_gene: TRBJ2-7
abundance: .
CDR3aa: CASSQAWNPRTVYEQYF
CDR3nt: TGCGCCAGCAGCCAGGCCTGGAACCCTCGGACAGTCTACGAGCAGTACTTC

v_gene: TRBV28
d_gene: TRBD1
j_gene: TRBJ2-7
abundance: few
CDR3aa: CASSSPGQGSYEQYF
CDR3nt: TGTGCCAGCAGCTCACCGGGACAGGGCTCCTACGAGCAGTACTTC

v_gene: TRBV4-2
d_gene: TRBD1
j_gene: TRBJ2-7
abundance: once
CDR3aa: CASSQAGQGGEQYF
CDR3nt: TGTGCCAGCAGCCAAGCGGGACAGGGCGGCGAGCAGTACTTC

v_gene: TRBV7-8
d_gene: .
j_gene: TRBJ2-3
abundance: .
CDR3aa: CASSREEGWDTQYF
CDR3nt: TGTGCCAGCAGCAGAGAGGAGGGTTGGGATACGCAGTATTTT

v_gene: TRBV4-2
d_gene: TRBD1
j_gene: TRBJ2-5
abundance: .
CDR3aa: CASSQDGTDLEETQYF
CDR3nt: TGTGCCAGCAGCCAAGACGGGACAGACCTTGAAGAGACCCAGTACTTC

v_gene: TRBV5-8
d_gene: .
j_gene: TRBJ2-7
abundance: .
CDR3aa: CASSLAGKLVIEQYF
CDR3nt: TGTGCCAGCAGCTTGGCAGGGAAGTTGGTAATTGAGCAGTACTTC

v_gene: TRBV7-2
d_gene: TRBD1
j_gene: TRBJ1-1
abundance: .
CDR3aa: CASSFPTGGGTEAFF
CDR3nt: TGTGCCAGCAGCTTCCCTACAGGGGGAGGAACTGAAGCTTTCTTT

v_gene: TRBV10-1
d_gene: .
j_gene: TRBJ1-4
abundance: .
CDR3aa: CASPGGNAEKLFF
CDR3nt: TGCGCCAGCCCTGGCGGGAATGCTGAAAAACTGTTTTTT

v_gene: TRBV19
d_gene: .
j_gene: TRBJ1-4
abundance: .
CDR3aa: CASTVATNEKLFF
CDR3nt: TGTGCCAGTACTGTAGCAACTAATGAAAAACTGTTTTTT

v_gene: TRBV13
d_gene: TRBD2
j_gene: TRBJ2-1
abundance: .
CDR3aa: CASSRSGRVSYNEQFF
CDR3nt: TGTGCCAGCAGCCGTAGCGGGAGGGTTTCCTACAATGAGCAGTTCTTC

v_gene: TRBV9
d_gene: .
j_gene: TRBJ1-3
abundance: few
CDR3aa: CASSGSGTGRGGNTIYF
CDR3nt: TGTGCCAGCAGTGGTAGCGGGACCGGTCGAGGTGGAAACACCATATATTTT

v_gene: TRBV6-1
d_gene: TRBD2
j_gene: TRBJ2-3
abundance: .
CDR3aa: CASSDPGGTSTDTQYF
CDR3nt: TGTGCCAGCAGTGACCCGGGGGGTACTAGCACAGATACGCAGTATTTT